Following are 5 T cell receptor beta chains from one sample sequenced in a study of blood T cell repertoires in COVID-19. Libraries were prepared by immunoSEQ multiplex PCR; TCRdb keeps only in-frame clonotypes and omits some of them. The repertoire holds hundreds of thousands of clones, with approximately 80% as singletons. What was sequenced was peripheral blood. The source of these receptors is a woman over 75 with active or convalescent COVID-19.

The chain has TRBV21-1 and TRBJ2-5; TRBD2 was called by the table and not checked on the DNA. TRBV21-1 constitutes a pseudogene. The CDR3 contains 13 residues. The CDR3 DNA is TGTGCCAGCAGCCCTCCGGAGGAGGAGACCCAGTACTTC. Its protein is CASSPPEEETQYF.

The chain uses TRBV11-2 and TRBJ1-5, with D possibly being TRBD1 (6 bases). The CDR3 is 15 amino acids. Trimming took 5 bases from V and 1 from J, leaving 12 bases between them. From germline, CDR1 is SGHAT and CDR2 FQNNGV. For the CDR3, the DNA is TGTGCCAGCAGCCCGGAGGGGGGGAGCAATCAGCCCCAGCATTTT. It encodes CASSPEGGSNQPQHF.

This clone occurred once. The V call is TRBV14, the J call TRBJ2-5; tentatively, D is TRBD1 (6 bases). This CDR3 spans 15 amino acids. Trimming took 3 bases from V and 4 from J, leaving 15 bases between them. Germline loops: CDR1 SGHDN, CDR2 FVKESK. Here the CDR3 reads CASSQVRGYGETQYF. CDR3 sequence (DNA): TGTGCCAGCAGCCAGGTCAGGGGTTACGGAGAGACCCAGTACTTC.

The J gene is TRBJ2-3, the V gene TRBV7-6; D is unresolved. V was shortened by 0 bases and J by 0 bases, with 7 bases between the two germline ends. This CDR3 is 15 amino acids long. CDR1 and CDR2 (germline): SGHVS, FNYEAQ. The CDR3 is CASSLAHGSTDTQYF. DNA of the CDR3: TGTGCCAGCAGCTTAGCGCACGGTAGCACAGATACGCAGTATTTT.

The chain has TRBV4-3 and TRBJ1-5; D is undetermined. Germline V lookup: CDR1 LGHNA, CDR2 YSLEER. V was pared by 1 base and J by 0 bases, with 10 bases between. The CDR3 sequence is 16 residues long. The CDR3 sequence: CASSQGYAYSNQPQHF. In DNA form, the CDR3 reads TGCGCCAGCAGCCAAGGCTACGCATATAGCAATCAGCCCCAGCATTTT.